These 16 T cell receptor beta chains were all obtained from the same sample, sequenced in a study of Ad26.COV2.S vaccination and SARS-CoV-2 variants. Documented treatment: some 19 received Ad26.COV2.S at low or high dose, single or two shots; 5 received placebo; per-sample allocation not given. Day 63 following the first vaccine or placebo injection was when the samples were taken. Only in-frame clones appear in the TCRdb table, and some are missing; sequencing was by immunoSEQ multiplex PCR. The sample has about 330,000 clones; about nine tenths are singletons. The starting material was peripheral blood, obtained in a trial of Ad26.COV2.S vaccine versus placebo. These receptors all stem from a person aged 18-60 years who received the Ad26.COV2.S COVID-19 vaccine or a placebo.

The J gene is TRBJ2-7, the V gene TRBV27; tentatively, D is TRBD1 (6 bases). CDR1 and CDR2 (germline): MNHEY, SMNVEV (reference sequence). The CDR3 length is 18 residues. V dropped 4 bases and J dropped 3 bases, with 25 bases sitting between them. The CDR3: CASSSLYQGSIDYYEQYV. CDR3 in DNA: TGTGCCAGCAGTTCTCTCTATCAGGGGTCGATAGACTACTACGAGCAGTACGTC.

The chain uses TRBV11-2 and TRBJ2-7, with 14 bases lining up with TRBD2. The CDR3 loop spans 15 amino acids. Germline CDR1 and CDR2: SGHAT and FQNNGV. Germline trimming cut 5 bases from V and 5 bases from J; bases unmatched to any gene: 5. CDR3 nucleotide sequence: TGTGCCAGCAGCATTCGGACTAGCGGGGGGAACGAGCAGTACTTC. Translating gives CASSIRTSGGNEQYF.

The gene calls are TRBV10-1 and TRBJ1-4, with TRBD1 matching 9 bases. The CDR3 extends over 13 amino acids. V shed 8 bases, J shed 7 bases, and the junction held 5 bases outside the gene matches. Germline loops: CDR1 WNHNN, CDR2 SYGVQD (reference sequence). The CDR3 region is CASGDRAAEKLFF. CDR3 in DNA: TGCGCCAGCGGGGACAGGGCGGCTGAAAAACTGTTTTTT.

The chain recombines TRBV6-2 or TRBV6-3 with TRBJ2-7, with 9 bases aligning to TRBD1. This CDR3 region has 15 residues. Trimming took 4 bases from V and 5 from J; bases not matched to a gene: 9. From germline, CDR1 is MNHEY and CDR2 SVGEGT. The CDR3 reads CASSFPGQGVNEQYF. DNA of the CDR3: TGTGCCAGCAGTTTTCCGGGACAGGGCGTAAACGAGCAGTACTTC.

This rearrangement joins TRBV3-1 (or the pseudogene TRBV3-2) to TRBJ2-7, with D possibly being TRBD1 or TRBD2 (5 bases each). Germline CDR1 is LGHDT and CDR2 is YNNKEL (reference sequence). V was pared by 3 bases and J by 0 bases, with 15 bases between. The CDR3 runs to 16 residues. CDR3 residues: CASSHSGASSSYEQYV. In DNA form, the CDR3 reads TGTGCCAGCAGCCATTCCGGGGCTAGCAGCTCCTACGAGCAGTACGTC.

This sequence joins TRBV11-2 and TRBJ2-3; D perhaps matches TRBD2 (6 bases). Germline V CDR1 and CDR2: SGHAT, FQNNGV. V lost 1 base, J lost 7 bases, and 18 bases lay in between. CDR3 size: 16 residues. CDR3 bases: TGTGCCAGCAGCTTAGTTGGTCCAGTGGAGGGAAATACGCAGTATTTT. Amino acid sequence: CASSLVGPVEGNTQYF.

This clone was recorded only once. J is TRBJ2-5 and V is TRBV6-5; 9 bases map to TRBD2. CDR3 length equals 15 residues. Germline V gene data show CDR1 as MNHEY and CDR2 as SVGAGI. Trimming cost V 7 bases and J 5 bases; bases outside gene matches: 11. Here the CDR3 reads CASKVAGDGWETQYF. In nucleotides, the CDR3 is TGTGCCAGCAAAGTAGCGGGGGACGGGTGGGAGACCCAGTACTTC.

The rearrangement uses TRBV7-9 and TRBJ2-5, with 13 bases aligning to TRBD2. The CDR3 length is 19 residues. V lost 3 bases to trimming and J lost 3 bases; unmatched junction nucleotides: 13. Per germline, CDR1 SEHNR and CDR2 FQNEAQ (reference sequence). The CDR3 nucleotides are TGTGCCAGCAGCTTGAGGACTAGCGGGAGTTATTTTAGCGAAGAGACCCAGTACTTC. This codes for CASSLRTSGSYFSEETQYF.

The J gene is TRBJ2-3, the V gene TRBV6-4; 11 positions match TRBD2. The CDR3 is 15 residues long. Germline V lookup: CDR1 MRHNA, CDR2 SNTAGT. Losses at the gene ends were 3 bases for V and 1 base for J; bases not matched to a gene: 0. The CDR3, as DNA: TGTGCCAGCAGTGAGACTAGCGGGGGCACAGATACGCAGTATTTT. This translates into CASSETSGGTDTQYF.

The chain carries TRBV7-2 and TRBJ2-2; D is perhaps TRBD2 (6 bases). Germline loops: CDR1 SGHTA, CDR2 FQGNSA. The CDR3 is 17 amino acids. Trimming took 5 bases from V and 0 from J, leaving 16 bases between them. CDR3 sequence: CASSPRRGTANTGELFF. As DNA, the CDR3 is TGTGCCAGCAGCCCAAGGAGGGGAACCGCGAACACCGGGGAGCTGTTTTTT.

The chain combines TRBV7-9 with TRBJ1-2; D perhaps matches TRBD1 (6 bases). Trimming took off 0 bases at V and 5 bases at J, with 10 bases between the two ends. Germline V gives CDR1 SEHNR, CDR2 FQNEAQ (reference sequence). This CDR3 region has 14 residues. The CDR3 nucleotides read TGTGCCAGCAGCTTAGCTCAGGACAGTTATGGCTACACCTTC. As protein: CASSLAQDSYGYTF. Together with reference TRBV7-9 and TRBJ1-2, the CDR3 gives the full variable domain: DTGVSQNPRHKITKRGQNVTFRCDPISEHNRLYWYRQTLGQGPEFLTYFQNEAQLEKSRLLSDRFSAERPKGSFSTLEIQRTEQGDSAMYLCASSLAQDSYGYTFGSGTRLTVV.

This chain joins TRBV7-2 and TRBJ1-2; D is uncertain. Germline lookup yields CDR1 SGHTA and CDR2 FQGNSA. V shed 7 bases and J shed 4 bases, with 16 bases lying between them. The CDR3 totals 14 residues. CDR3 sequence (DNA): TGTGCCAGCACCCCCTCGGGTTTGTCCTATGGCTACACCTTC. Amino acids: CASTPSGLSYGYTF. The full variable domain, its missing parts supplied by reference TRBV7-2 and TRBJ1-2, is GAGVSQSPSNKVTEKGKDVELRCDPISGHTALYWYRQSLGQGLEFLIYFQGNSAPDKSGLPSDRFSAERTGGSVSTLTIQRTQQEDSAVYLCASTPSGLSYGYTFGSGTRLTVV.

V is TRBV6-2 or TRBV6-3 and J is TRBJ2-5; 9 bases agree with TRBD2. Losses at the gene ends were 1 base for V and 0 bases for J; bases not matched to a gene: 9. CDR3 length equals 18 residues. Looked up from germline, CDR1 is MNHEY and CDR2 is SVGEGT. CDR3 residues: CASSYYERGATYQETQYF. CDR3 nucleotide sequence: TGTGCCAGCAGTTACTACGAGCGGGGGGCTACGTACCAAGAGACCCAGTACTTC.

V gene TRBV27 combines with J gene TRBJ2-3, with D unclear. The CDR3 is made up of 13 amino acids. The ends were cut back, 1 base at V and 2 bases at J, with 4 bases in the middle. CDR1 and CDR2 from the germline V gene are MNHEY and SMNVEV (reference sequence). The CDR3 nucleotides are TGTGCCAGCAGTTTATTTTTCACAGATACGCAGTATTTT. It encodes CASSLFFTDTQYF.

The V call is TRBV7-9, the J call TRBJ2-2, with a weak D call TRBD1 (6 bases). Germline lookup yields CDR1 SEHNR and CDR2 FQNEAQ (reference sequence). This CDR3 has 14 residues. V lost 11 bases and J 0 bases, leaving 13 bases between the germline ends. Written as DNA, the CDR3 is TGTGCCCCAGATGCAGGGGCGAACACCGGGGAGCTGTTTTTT. It encodes CAPDAGANTGELFF. Based on the CDR3 plus reference TRBV7-9 and TRBJ2-2, the full variable domain is DTGVSQNPRHKITKRGQNVTFRCDPISEHNRLYWYRQTLGQGPEFLTYFQNEAQLEKSRLLSDRFSAERPKGSFSTLEIQRTEQGDSAMYLCAPDAGANTGELFFGEGSRLTVL.

This chain uses TRBV19 with TRBJ2-7; D not certain. V was cut by 6 bases and J by 3 bases, with 15 bases left in between. CDR1 LNHDA and CDR2 SQIVND come from the germline V gene (reference sequence). The CDR3 has 14 amino acids. The CDR3 region is CASSTPRPGYEQYF. The CDR3 DNA reads TGTGCCAGTAGCACCCCGAGGCCAGGCTACGAGCAGTACTTC.